Below, 30 T cell receptor beta chains from the same sample are listed, as sequenced in a study of OX40 agonist ivuxolimab in advanced cancers. The library relied on the immunoSEQ multiplex PCR assay. The table comes from immuneACCESS by way of TCRdb, which keeps in-frame sequences with V and J called. Part of the clones is missing from these tables; in studies checked, under half for an unresolved V gene and the rest for unknown reasons. Here the sample has approximately 15,000 clones; 75% to 90% occur a single time. Of the sample, about 20% falls within the top ten clones. Here the sequenced sample was CD4+ or CD8+ T cells sorted from blood, taken in a trial of the OX40 agonist ivuxolimab. The receptors stem from an adult with an advanced solid tumor such as melanoma, head and neck, liver or kidney cancer.

The V and J genes are TRBV6-1 and TRBJ1-5; 7 bases fit TRBD1. Germline V gives CDR1 MNHNS, CDR2 SASEGT. V lost 6 bases and J lost 3; bases outside the gene matches: 5. The CDR3 has 14 residues. The CDR3 nucleotides read TGTGCCAGCAGCCGGGACAGCTCCAATCAGCCCCAGCATTTT. Translation: CASSRDSSNQPQHF.

V is TRBV15 and J is TRBJ2-3, with 9 bases lining up with TRBD2. V gave up 10 bases and J gave up 5 bases; unmatched junction bases: 10. The CDR3 runs to 14 residues. Germline CDR1 and CDR2: LNHNV and YYDKDF (reference sequence). The CDR3 here is CAISGREGGDTQYF. As DNA, the CDR3 is TGTGCCATCTCCGGGCGGGAGGGCGGAGATACGCAGTATTTT. Together with reference TRBV15 and TRBJ2-3, the CDR3 gives the full variable domain: DAMVIQNPRYQVTQFGKPVTLSCSQTLNHNVMYWYQQKSSQAPKLLFHYYDKDFNNEADTPDNFQSRRPNTSFCFLDIRSPGLGDTAMYLCAISGREGGDTQYFGPGTRLTVL.

This chain uses TRBV7-6 with TRBJ1-2, with 9 bases fitting TRBD1. V lost 8 bases to trimming and J lost 4 bases; unmatched junction nucleotides: 8. Germline CDR1 reads SGHVS; CDR2 reads FNYEAQ. There are 14 residues in the CDR3. CDR3 sequence (DNA): TGTGCCAGCTCCCCGGGACAGGGTACCTATGGCTACACCTTC. This translates into CASSPGQGTYGYTF.

DNA for the CDR3: TGTGCCAGCAGCTTGGTTCGGGGGAATCCGCGGGAGGGCCATAATGAGCAGTTCTTC. This codes for CASSLVRGNPREGHNEQFF. The V and J genes are TRBV5-4 and TRBJ2-1; 9 nucleotides match TRBD2. Trimming cost V 0 bases and J 7 bases; bases outside gene matches: 17. The CDR3 sequence is 19 residues long. In germline, CDR1 is SGHNT, CDR2 YYREEE (reference sequence).

The CDR3, as DNA: TGTGCCACCAGCCAGGCCAGGGGGCAGAGGTCCGGGGAGCTGTTTTTT. This translates into CATSQARGQRSGELFF. This chain joins TRBV15 and TRBJ2-2; 8 bases align to TRBD1. The V segment lost 5 bases and the J segment 6 bases; nucleotides outside the gene matches: 11. The CDR3 runs 16 residues. Germline V gives CDR1 LNHNV, CDR2 YYDKDF (reference sequence).

This rearrangement joins TRBV7-2 to TRBJ2-5, with TRBD2 matching 13 bases. V shed 5 bases and J 5 bases; nucleotides not matched to a gene: 5. The length of the CDR3 is 15 residues. Germline V gene lookup returns CDR1 SGHTA and CDR2 FQGNSA. CDR3 in DNA: TGTGCCAGCAGCGCCAGGACTAGCGGGAGCGAGACCCAGTACTTC. Translated: CASSARTSGSETQYF.

The chain combines TRBV5-1 with TRBJ2-7; TRBD1 agrees at 8 bases. This CDR3 has 15 residues. J gave up 1 base and V 2 bases, and 5 bases lay outside the gene matches. Per the germline V gene, CDR1 is SGHRS and CDR2 is YFSETQ. The CDR3 is CASSFSQGASYEQYF. In DNA, the CDR3 is TGCGCCAGCAGCTTCAGTCAGGGGGCATCCTACGAGCAGTACTTC. Full variable domain (rest looked up from reference TRBV5-1 and TRBJ2-7): KAGVTQTPRYLIKTRGQQVTLSCSPISGHRSVSWYQQTPGQGLQFLFEYFSETQRNKGNFPGRFSGRQFSNSRSEMNVSTLELGDSALYLCASSFSQGASYEQYFGPGTRLTVT.

The chain recombines TRBV4-2 with TRBJ2-7, with 7 bases identical to TRBD1. Losses at the gene ends were 3 bases for V and 2 bases for J; bases not matched to a gene: 13. CDR3 length: 17 amino acids. In germline, CDR1 is LGHNA, CDR2 YNFKEQ. The CDR3 here is CASSHATSGGKTYEQYF. CDR3 coding DNA: TGTGCCAGCAGCCACGCCACTTCAGGGGGAAAAACCTACGAGCAGTACTTC.

The DNA for the CDR3 is TGTGCCAGCAGCCAAGGTAATTACAATGAGCAGTTCTTC. Translation: CASSQGNYNEQFF. The rearrangement uses TRBV27 and TRBJ2-1; D unresolved. The CDR3 loop spans 13 amino acids. The germline V gene has CDR1 MNHEY and CDR2 SMNVEV (reference sequence). The V and J ends lost 6 bases and 4 bases respectively, with 10 bases between them.

V usage is TRBV7-8 and J usage is TRBJ2-7; D is unresolved. V was shortened by 4 bases and J by 3 bases, with 10 bases between the two germline ends. The CDR3 extends over 13 amino acids. CDR1 and CDR2 (germline): SGHVS, FQNEAQ. CDR3 loop: CASSSTRSYEQYF. The CDR3 DNA reads TGTGCCAGCAGCTCGACAAGAAGCTACGAGCAGTACTTC.

This clone has a single count. As DNA, the CDR3 is TGTGCCAGCAGCCTAGGGACCAACGCCTACGAGCAGTACTTC. Translating gives CASSLGTNAYEQYF. V is TRBV9 and J is TRBJ2-7; D may be TRBD1 or TRBD2 (5 bases each). This CDR3 spans 14 amino acids. In germline, CDR1 is SGDLS, CDR2 YYNGEE. With 4 bases removed from V and 2 bases from J, the gap between germline ends came to 13 bases. Using reference TRBV9 and TRBJ2-7 for the parts outside the CDR3, the full variable domain is DSGVTQTPKHLITATGQRVTLRCSPRSGDLSVYWYQQSLDQGLQFLIQYYNGEERAKGNILERFSAQQFPDLHSELNLSSLELGDSALYFCASSLGTNAYEQYFGPGTRLTVT.

The chain has TRBV14 and TRBJ2-1; 7 positions agree with TRBD2. The ends lost 0 bases at V and 9 bases at J; junction bases unmatched: 5. Germline values: CDR1 SGHDN, CDR2 FVKESK. The CDR3 extends over 14 amino acids. The CDR3 protein is CASSQDWGGGEQFF. The CDR3 DNA reads as TGTGCCAGCAGCCAAGATTGGGGGGGAGGTGAGCAGTTCTTC. The variable domain in full, completed from reference TRBV14 and TRBJ2-1, reads EAGVTQFPSHSVIEKGQTVTLRCDPISGHDNLYWYRRVMGKEIKFLLHFVKESKQDESGMPNNRFLAERTGGTYSTLKVQPAELEDSGVYFCASSQDWGGGEQFFGPGTRLTVL.

The chain employs TRBV6-1 and TRBJ2-7; D is uncertain. The ends were cut back, 4 bases at V and 3 bases at J, with 4 bases in the middle. This CDR3 spans 11 amino acids. The germline CDR1 and CDR2 sequences are MNHNS and SASEGT. CDR3 sequence reads: CASSAVYEQYF. DNA of the CDR3: TGTGCCAGCAGTGCGGTCTACGAGCAGTACTTC.

The chain joins TRBV4-3 to TRBJ2-1; TRBD2 might be the D (7 bases). There are 14 residues in the CDR3. Trimming took off 3 bases at V and 2 bases at J, with 8 bases between the two ends. Germline V gene sequence: CDR1 LGHNA, CDR2 YSLEER. DNA for the CDR3: TGCGCCAGCAGCCAGCGGGGGCCCTACAATGAGCAGTTCTTC. It translates to CASSQRGPYNEQFF.

This clone has more than one count but fewer than ten. The rearrangement uses TRBV6-1 and TRBJ1-2; D call uncertain. Germline assignment: CDR1 MNHNS and CDR2 SASEGT. This CDR3 has 15 residues. Trimming removed 5 bases at V and 8 bases at J, with 21 bases between. CDR3 DNA: TGTGCCAGCAGTACTACAGAGTTCTCCTCCTTGGGCTACACCTTC. This gives the protein CASSTTEFSSLGYTF.

The count of this clone is one. The chain couples TRBV7-9 to TRBJ2-7; 14 bases agree with TRBD2. The CDR3 loop spans 17 amino acids. V lost 5 bases to trimming and J lost 4 bases; unmatched junction nucleotides: 10. Germline V gene lookup returns CDR1 SEHNR and CDR2 FQNEAQ (reference sequence). As DNA, the CDR3 is TGTGCCAGCAGCAAGACTAGCGGGAGGGCCTCCTATTACGAGCAGTACTTC. Translated: CASSKTSGRASYYEQYF.

In nucleotides, the CDR3 is TGTGCCATCAGGGGTACTAGTCCGGGACCCTACGAGCAGTACTTC. This sequence encodes CAIRGTSPGPYEQYF. The chain links TRBV10-3 to TRBJ2-5; D assignment may be TRBD1 or TRBD2 (5 bases each). Matching the DNA end better, TRBJ2-7 makes the J call doubtful. The V gene's germline CDR1 is ENHRY and CDR2 SYGVKD. The CDR3 totals 15 residues.

The gene calls are TRBV28 and TRBJ2-5; 7 nucleotides line up with TRBD1. Trimming at V came to 2 bases and at J to 7 bases, leaving 7 bases not matched to a gene. This CDR3 region has 14 residues. CDR1 and CDR2 (germline): MDHEN, SYDVKM. The CDR3 DNA sequence: TGTGCCAGCAGTTTAGACAGGGTTTTTGGGACCCAGTACTTC. This sequence encodes CASSLDRVFGTQYF.

This clone appeared a few times. The chain joins TRBV5-6 to TRBJ2-7, with D perhaps matching TRBD1 or TRBD2 (6 bases each). V was clipped by 4 bases and J by 4 bases, with 18 bases between them. Germline V gives CDR1 SGHDT, CDR2 YYEEEE. The CDR3 is made up of 15 amino acids. For the CDR3, the DNA is TGTGCCAGCAGCCTCCCTGGGGGCGGAGGGTACGAGCAGTACTTC. Translating gives CASSLPGGGGYEQYF.

The J gene is TRBJ2-1, the V gene TRBV5-1; TRBD2 is a possible D gene (5 bases). Germline CDR1 reads SGHRS; CDR2 reads YFSETQ. V was shortened by 4 bases and J by 8 bases, with 10 bases between the two germline ends. CDR3 length: 12 residues. For the CDR3, the DNA is TGCGCCAGCAGCCCTGGGAGAGATGAGCAGTTCTTC. As protein: CASSPGRDEQFF. The whole variable domain, filled in from reference TRBV5-1 and TRBJ2-1, reads KAGVTQTPRYLIKTRGQQVTLSCSPISGHRSVSWYQQTPGQGLQFLFEYFSETQRNKGNFPGRFSGRQFSNSRSEMNVSTLELGDSALYLCASSPGRDEQFFGPGTRLTVL.

The V gene is TRBV6-5, the J gene TRBJ1-5, with D hard to call. CDR3 length: 15 amino acids. V was trimmed by 7 bases and J by 6 bases, leaving 19 bases between them. The V gene's germline CDR1 is MNHEY and CDR2 SVGAGI. The CDR3 nucleotides read TGTGCCAGCACACCTGGGCGGGGAATCAGTCAGCCCCAGCATTTT. Amino acid sequence: CASTPGRGISQPQHF.

The V gene is TRBV5-1, the J gene TRBJ1-4; D is unresolved. Germline-derived CDR1 and CDR2 are SGHRS and YFSETQ. The length of the CDR3 is 15 residues. V was pared by 4 bases and J by 3 bases, with 13 bases between. CDR3 protein: CASSPTLEANEKLFF. As DNA, the CDR3 is TGCGCCAGCAGCCCCACTCTCGAGGCTAATGAAAAACTGTTTTTT.

The V gene is TRBV15, the J gene TRBJ2-3; no definite D call. The germline V gene has CDR1 LNHNV and CDR2 YYDKDF (reference sequence). The CDR3 runs to 14 residues. V was pared by 0 bases and J by 2 bases, with 6 bases between. For the CDR3, the DNA is TGTGCCACCAGCAGAGAACAGATCACAGATACGCAGTATTTT. Translated, it gives CATSREQITDTQYF.

The V and J genes are TRBV5-1 and TRBJ2-1; tentative D call: TRBD2 (7 bases). From germline, CDR1 is SGHRS and CDR2 YFSETQ. V lost 4 bases to trimming and J lost 8 bases, with 31 bases between them. The CDR3 consists of 19 residues. The CDR3 sequence: CASSRASLSGAGVRDEQFF. CDR3 DNA sequence: TGCGCCAGCAGCCGCGCTAGTTTGTCAGGGGCGGGGGTCAGGGATGAGCAGTTCTTC.

As DNA, the CDR3 is TGTGCCAGCTCATCAACGGGAGGGCCTGGGGAGACCCAGTACTTC. It encodes CASSSTGGPGETQYF. The rearrangement uses TRBV4-2 and TRBJ2-5, with 8 positions matching TRBD2. Germline assignment: CDR1 LGHNA and CDR2 YNFKEQ. Trimming cost V 8 bases and J 5 bases; bases outside gene matches: 13. The CDR3 spans 15 residues.

The chain has TRBV5-5 and TRBJ2-5, with unresolved D. The ends were cut back, 2 bases at V and 3 bases at J, with 11 bases in the middle. The CDR3 sequence is 14 residues long. Germline CDR1 is SGHKS and CDR2 is YYEKEE (reference sequence). DNA for the CDR3: TGTGCCAGCAGCTTAGGTGGCGAGAAAGAGACCCAGTACTTC. As protein: CASSLGGEKETQYF.

This clone was picked up one time. The chain recombines TRBV5-1 with TRBJ2-5; 12 nucleotides match TRBD2. The end of the DNA is better explained by TRBJ2-7, so the J call may be wrong. Per the germline V gene, CDR1 is SGHRS and CDR2 is YFSETQ. The CDR3 length is 15 residues. Written as DNA, the CDR3 is TGCGCCAGCAGCCAGACTAGCGGGAGAGCCGACGAGCAGTACTTC. Translated, it gives CASSQTSGRADEQYF.

V gene TRBV7-3 combines with J gene TRBJ2-1, with D perhaps matching TRBD1 (7 bases). In germline, CDR1 is SGHTA, CDR2 FQGTGA. The length of the CDR3 is 11 residues. Trimming took off 5 bases at V and 13 bases at J, with 12 bases between the two ends. CDR3 DNA: TGTGCCAGCAGCCAGGGGGGTTCCCAGTTCTTC. Protein: CASSQGGSQFF.

This clone appeared once. This chain connects TRBV4-2 to TRBJ1-2; 9 bases are a match to TRBD1. With 2 bases clipped from V and 4 bases from J, the junction kept 5 bases outside the gene matches. The CDR3 contains 15 residues. Per germline, CDR1 LGHNA and CDR2 YNFKEQ. The CDR3 region is CASSQPGTGFYGYTF. The CDR3 DNA reads as TGTGCCAGCAGCCAACCTGGGACAGGGTTCTATGGCTACACCTTC.

The chain has TRBV18 and TRBJ2-1, with 12 bases fitting TRBD2. The length of the CDR3 is 16 residues. V shed 5 bases and J 9 bases; nucleotides not matched to a gene: 11. From germline, CDR1 is KGHSH and CDR2 LQKENI. CDR3 loop: CASSASTSGSFGEQFF. CDR3 coding DNA: TGTGCCAGCTCAGCCTCGACTAGCGGGAGTTTCGGTGAGCAGTTCTTC.